What follows describes a single T cell receptor beta chain. Its specificity is unknown. Total RNA, at approximately 4,000 ng, went into every TCR library. Eight separate reactions per sample served to make cDNA. TCRdb reprocessed the 5' RACE reads, keeping one entry per CDR3 protein, no DNA. Its listing shows over 350,000 distinct CDR3 sequences. The sample is drawn from a study of monozygotic twins with inflammatory bowel disease. The study, taken as a whole, reports: Variability may have been added to patient repertoires by differing immunosuppressive treatments.

CDR3 length: 19 residues. The V gene's germline CDR1 is DFQATT and CDR2 SNEGSKA (reference sequence). Sequencing was done on a sample of blood. The receptor comes from a human donor with ulcerative colitis or Crohn's disease, or a healthy co-twin of an affected twin (not recorded which). The V and J genes are TRBV20-1 and TRBJ1-6; TCRdb indicates TRBD1, and absent DNA this call remains unverified. CDR3 residues: CSARDGLYLQGGDRSPLHF.